Presented here are 8 T cell receptor beta chains from one specimen sequenced in a study of blood T cells in healthy people across ages (dated by TCRdb to 2015 to 2017). Library generation was performed with 5' RACE. These reads were obtained on an Illumina HiSeq 2500. A second PCR of about 7 to 12 cycles was run with a J-beta primer mix and a sample-barcoded 5' primer. Using fastp at Q25 and MiXCR, TCRdb reprocessed the public reads and kept productive beta chains. Each record represents a unique CDR3 protein, reported with the most common genes and DNA among its rows. Here the sample has about 1.1 million distinct CDR3 sequences; less than 45% occur a single time. Approximately 14% of the sample belongs to the ten largest clones. The sequenced material came from blood. All receptors derive from a man aged 18-30 years in good health.

This clonotype was seen a few times. J is TRBJ2-3 and V is TRBV20-1, with unresolved D. The length of the CDR3 is 13 residues. The germline V gene encodes CDR1 DFQATT and CDR2 SNEGSKA (reference sequence). Trimming left V 0 bases short and J 1 base short, with 5 bases between. The CDR3 DNA sequence: TGCAGTGCTAGAGATTACCGCACAGATACGCAGTATTTT. Translating it yields CSARDYRTDTQYF.

This clonotype was seen a handful of times. This rearrangement joins TRBV4-1 to TRBJ2-1, with 8 bases matching TRBD2. The length of the CDR3 is 14 residues. Trimming at V came to 3 bases and at J to 8 bases, leaving 6 bases not matched to a gene. Looked up from germline, CDR1 is MGHRA and CDR2 is YSYEKL. CDR3 region: CASSQGTSIDEQFF. In DNA, the CDR3 is TGCGCCAGCAGCCAGGGGACTAGTATCGATGAGCAGTTCTTC.

This chain links TRBV10-3 with TRBJ1-2, with D possibly TRBD1 on 5 matching bases. This CDR3 spans 13 amino acids. Germline lookup yields CDR1 ENHRY and CDR2 SYGVKD. V dropped 6 bases and J dropped 4 bases, with 12 bases sitting between them. The CDR3 DNA reads as TGTGCCATCAGCCCGGGGACCACCTATGGCTACACCTTC. This translates into CAISPGTTYGYTF.

This clonotype has a handful of counts. This rearrangement joins TRBV2 to TRBJ2-7; 11 bases are shared with TRBD1. The junction had 3 bases not matched to a gene; V was cut back by 2 bases and J by 6 bases. Germline CDR1 SNHLY, CDR2 FYNNEI. The CDR3 totals 14 residues. The CDR3 region is CASSERDRGSEQYF. CDR3 DNA sequence: TGTGCCAGCAGTGAAAGGGACAGGGGGTCCGAGCAGTACTTC.

The chain couples TRBV7-8 to TRBJ1-2; 7 bases map to TRBD1. This CDR3 has 17 residues. Per germline, CDR1 SGHVS and CDR2 FQNEAQ. J was trimmed by 2 bases and V by 4 bases; bases with no gene match: 13. Written as DNA, the CDR3 is TGTGCCAGCAGCTCCGCGCGGTTACACAGGGGAAACTATGGCTACACCTTC. Amino acid sequence: CASSSARLHRGNYGYTF.

The chain uses TRBV7-9 and TRBJ1-1, with a tentative D call TRBD1 (6 bases). V was cut by 5 bases and J by 1 base, with 11 bases left in between. The CDR3 runs to 14 residues. The germline V gene encodes CDR1 SEHNR and CDR2 FQNEAQ (reference sequence). CDR3 nucleotide sequence: TGTGCCAGCAGCCCAGGGGCGCGGAACACTGAAGCTTTCTTT. Its protein product is CASSPGARNTEAFF. Together with reference TRBV7-9 and TRBJ1-1, the CDR3 gives the full variable domain: DTGVSQNPRHKITKRGQNVTFRCDPISEHNRLYWYRQTLGQGPEFLTYFQNEAQLEKSRLLSDRFSAERPKGSFSTLEIQRTEQGDSAMYLCASSPGARNTEAFFGQGTRLTVV.

This clonotype has more than one count but fewer than ten. CDR3 sequence reads: CASSEFEQGANEKLFF. The CDR3 nucleotides read TGTGCCAGCAGTGAATTCGAACAGGGAGCTAATGAAAAACTGTTTTTT. The V call is TRBV2, the J call TRBJ1-4; a weak D match, TRBD1 (6 bases). V lost 2 bases and J lost 3, with 13 bases in between. Germline CDR1 and CDR2: SNHLY and FYNNEI. The CDR3 consists of 16 residues.

The chain recombines TRBV19 with TRBJ2-5, with TRBD1 matching 7 bases. The CDR3 consists of 16 residues. Germline CDR1 reads LNHDA; CDR2 reads SQIVND (reference sequence). J gave up 5 bases and V 6 bases, and 15 bases lay outside the gene matches. Here the CDR3 reads CASRDSTGPKRETQYF. CDR3 in DNA: TGTGCCAGTAGAGACTCGACAGGGCCGAAAAGGGAGACCCAGTACTTC.